There are many counts of the clone carrying this T cell receptor (beta chain). Its antigen is still unknown. Trimming took 3 bases from V and 2 from J, leaving 21 bases between them. Germline V CDR1 and CDR2: DFQATT, SNEGSKA (reference sequence). The CDR3 length is 17 residues. The sample belongs to a study of T cells after yellow fever vaccination. Broader study findings: The study found a weaker secondary response that peaked faster, day 5 versus 15. Most primary-vaccination clones recurred post-booster (roughly 97% CD4, roughly 90% CD8).

Synthesis of TCR cDNA relied on 5'RACE template switching, which attached a universal primer site and UMIs. From the 5' RACE reads, TCRdb called clonotypes with MiXCR, one entry per CDR3 protein. The table records hundreds of thousands of distinct CDR3 sequences, 6.2% of them present only once. The chain couples TRBV20-1 to TRBJ2-3, with D tentatively TRBD1 or TRBD2 (6 bases each). This clonotype was obtained from a man aged 25-45 years who received the YFV17D yellow fever vaccine. Source: PBMCs, taken 5 days after the yellow fever booster vaccination. The CDR3 loop is CSASPGGGALLTDTQYF. DNA of the CDR3: TGCAGTGCTAGCCCCGGGGGCGGCGCCTTACTCACAGATACGCAGTATTTT.